This T cell receptor beta chain emerged from a study of blood T cell repertoires in COVID-19. On the study more broadly: Recovery among Cohort 3 donors was established by two negative PCRs, clearance, or symptom resolution. Sources were T cells, B-cell-depleted T cells, or PBMCs; the material itself was cDNA or gDNA.

CDR3 length equals 15 residues. V lost 2 bases and J lost 2, with 12 bases in between. The germline gives CDR1 SGHRS, CDR2 YFSETQ. This clone has only a few counts. Assay used: immunoSEQ multiplex PCR; TCRdb lists only in-frame clones, some missing. This sample has about 210,000 clones, with over 75% found just once. The sequenced sample consisted of PBMCs or T cells enriched from blood (not recorded which). The chain uses TRBV5-1 and TRBJ2-3; D remains ambiguous. This TCR was recovered from a man aged 25-45 years in a cohort exposed to, infected with or recovered from COVID-19 (not recorded which). CDR3: CASSFGGQTTDTQYF. The CDR3, as DNA: TGCGCCAGCAGCTTCGGCGGCCAAACCACAGATACGCAGTATTTT.